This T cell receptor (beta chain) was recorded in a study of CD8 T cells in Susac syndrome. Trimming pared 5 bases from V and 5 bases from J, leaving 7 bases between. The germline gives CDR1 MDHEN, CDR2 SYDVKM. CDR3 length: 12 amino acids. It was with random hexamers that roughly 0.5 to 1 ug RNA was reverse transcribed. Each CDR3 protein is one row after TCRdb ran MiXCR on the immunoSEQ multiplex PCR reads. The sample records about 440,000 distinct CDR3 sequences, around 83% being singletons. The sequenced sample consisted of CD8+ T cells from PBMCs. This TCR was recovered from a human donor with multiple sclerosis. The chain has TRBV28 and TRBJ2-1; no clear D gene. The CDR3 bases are TGTGCCAGCAGTGAGAGAGACAATGAGCAGTTCTTC. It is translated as CASSERDNEQFF.